This entry lists 28 T cell receptor beta chains sequenced from one sample in a study of T cells in Graves' hyperthyroidism and ophthalmopathy (dated by TCRdb to between 2019 and 2020). Libraries were prepared through multiplex PCR. The data were produced on an Illumina HiSeq 2000. TCR beta CDR3 regions were amplified from RNA transcripts. For the first round of RT-PCR on the TCR CDR3, the HTBI primer set was used together with the Qiagen OneStep RT-PCR kit. TCRdb trimmed the raw reads at Q25, called clones with MiXCR and kept productive beta chains. CDR3 protein duplicates are merged, each entry listing the most common genes and DNA. This sample comprises approximately 400,000 distinct CDR3 sequences, about 15% of them detected only once. Of the sample, 32% falls within the top ten clones. Sequencing was done on a sample of blood. Receptors originate from a woman in her thirties with Graves' hyperthyroidism.

The V and J genes are TRBV30 and TRBJ2-7; 8 bases agree with TRBD1. Germline V gene sequence: CDR1 GTSNPN, CDR2 SVGIG (reference sequence). The junction had 5 bases not matched to a gene; V was cut back by 1 base and J by 6 bases. The CDR3 is 13 amino acids. CDR3 region: CAWSGTGISEQYF. The DNA of the CDR3 is TGTGCCTGGAGTGGGACAGGGATTAGCGAGCAGTACTTC.

This chain uses TRBV5-1 with TRBJ2-6, with D unresolved. Trimming took 0 bases from V and 2 from J, leaving 9 bases between them. From germline, CDR1 is SGHRS and CDR2 YFSETQ. The CDR3 runs 16 residues. The CDR3 loop reads CASSLARSAGANVLTF. CDR3 nucleotides: TGCGCCAGCAGCTTGGCCCGCAGCGCTGGGGCCAACGTCCTGACTTTC.

Turning to this clonotype: An end of the junction differs from the germline gene, which may be a read error. The CDR3 coding sequence is TGTGCTAGCAGCCCCGGACTTATAGGTGAGCAGTTCTTC. Amino acid sequence: CASSPGLIGEQFF. The chain combines TRBV7-7 with TRBJ2-1, with D possibly matching TRBD2 (5 bases). This CDR3 region has 13 residues. Germline V CDR1 and CDR2: SSHAT, FNYEAQ (reference sequence).

The table lists this clonotype with a few counts. This sequence joins TRBV24-1 and TRBJ2-1; D ambiguous. V lost 9 bases and J 3 bases, leaving 14 bases between the germline ends. Germline V gene lookup returns CDR1 KGHDR and CDR2 SFDVKD. The CDR3 runs 14 residues. As DNA, the CDR3 is TGTGCCACCCCCCGGGCAGATTTCTACAATGAGCAGTTCTTC. Translated, it gives CATPRADFYNEQFF.

The V call is TRBV20-1, the J call TRBJ1-5, with D tentatively TRBD1 (6 bases). Trimming took 5 bases from V and 4 from J, leaving 9 bases between them. Germline CDR1 reads DFQATT; CDR2 reads SNEGSKA (reference sequence). CDR3 length: 12 residues. The CDR3 nucleotides read TGCAGTGCTTTAGGGGGTAATCAGCCCCAGCATTTT. Its translation is CSALGGNQPQHF.

The V and J genes are TRBV2 and TRBJ2-1; the D gene is possibly TRBD1 (6 bases). Germline-derived CDR1 and CDR2 are SNHLY and FYNNEI. Trimming shortened V by 3 bases and J by 1 base, and 13 bases separated the two germline ends. This CDR3 is built from 16 residues. CDR3 nucleotide sequence: TGTGCCAGCAGTGACCGGGGACAACGTTCCTACAATGAGCAGTTCTTC. Encoded protein: CASSDRGQRSYNEQFF.

The V and J genes are TRBV6-1 and TRBJ2-1; D is perhaps TRBD2 (6 bases). CDR3 length: 15 amino acids. The V end lost 7 bases, the J end lost 0 bases, and 13 bases lay between the germline ends. Germline CDR1 and CDR2: MNHNS and SASEGT. Here the CDR3 reads CASNLASSSYNEQFF. As DNA, the CDR3 is TGTGCCAGCAATCTAGCGTCGAGCTCCTACAATGAGCAGTTCTTC.

This clonotype has at least ten counts. V usage is TRBV7-8 and J usage is TRBJ2-3, with D hard to call. CDR3 length: 12 residues. From germline, CDR1 is SGHVS and CDR2 FQNEAQ. The V gene lost 2 bases and the J gene lost 6 bases, with 6 bases spanning the gap. The CDR3 bases are TGTGCCAGCAGCTTATTACTGGATACGCAGTATTTT. Encoded protein: CASSLLLDTQYF.

At least ten counts were recorded for this clonotype. The chain combines TRBV3-1 with TRBJ2-3; D remains unclear. The CDR3 is 11 amino acids. V was shortened by 1 base and J by 4 bases, with 0 bases between the two germline ends. Germline assignment: CDR1 LGHDT and CDR2 YNNKEL (reference sequence). The CDR3 DNA sequence: TGTGCCAGCAGCCAAGCAGATACGCAGTATTTT. This translates into CASSQADTQYF.

This clonotype was recorded many times. The rearrangement links TRBV2 to TRBJ1-2; unclear D gene. This CDR3 has 14 amino acids. Trimming removed 4 bases at V and 2 bases at J, with 11 bases between. CDR1 and CDR2 from the germline V gene are SNHLY and FYNNEI. The CDR3 DNA reads TGTGCCAGCAGTGGTGCTGCGGTGAACTATGGCTACACCTTC. This encodes CASSGAAVNYGYTF. Filled out from reference TRBV2 and TRBJ1-2, the complete variable domain reads EPEVTQTPSHQVTQMGQEVILRCVPISNHLYFYWYRQILGQKVEFLVSFYNNEISEKSEIFDDQFSVERPDGSNFTLKIRSTKLEDSAMYFCASSGAAVNYGYTFGSGTRLTVV.

The V gene is TRBV3-1, the J gene TRBJ2-1, with 9 bases that match TRBD2. Trimming took 6 bases from V and 6 from J; bases not matched to a gene: 6. CDR1 LGHDT and CDR2 YNNKEL come from the germline V gene (reference sequence). CDR3 length: 14 residues. CDR3 nucleotide sequence: TGTGCCAGCAGGGCGGGAGGGGGAACCAATGAGCAGTTCTTC. Its protein is CASRAGGGTNEQFF.

The V gene is TRBV7-6, the J gene TRBJ1-1; D is unclear. Deletions cut 4 bases from V and 1 base from J, with 7 bases between. CDR1 is SGHVS and CDR2 is FNYEAQ in the germline V gene. The CDR3 is made up of 13 amino acids. The CDR3 protein is CASSSDTNTEAFF. The CDR3 region has the DNA TGTGCCAGCAGCTCAGACACGAACACTGAAGCTTTCTTT.

In this sample, this clonotype turned up many times. This chain connects TRBV7-9 to TRBJ2-7; possible D gene TRBD1, 5 bases. The CDR3 length is 15 residues. Per the germline V gene, CDR1 is SEHNR and CDR2 is FQNEAQ (reference sequence). Trimming took off 3 bases at V and 0 bases at J, with 12 bases between the two ends. The CDR3 DNA reads TGTGCCAGCAGCTTTAAAAACAGGAGCTCCTACGAGCAGTACTTC. It specifies CASSFKNRSSYEQYF.

This clonotype was recorded at least ten times. The chain combines TRBV6-1 with TRBJ1-5; D not resolved. The CDR3 has 13 amino acids. Germline V gene lookup returns CDR1 MNHNS and CDR2 SASEGT. V was trimmed by 7 bases and J by 0 bases, leaving 7 bases between them. CDR3 protein: CASTSDSNQPQHF. CDR3 bases: TGTGCCAGCACGTCGGATAGCAATCAGCCCCAGCATTTT.

At least ten counts were recorded for this clonotype. The V and J genes are TRBV6-1 and TRBJ2-7, with no clear D. In germline, CDR1 is MNHNS, CDR2 SASEGT. Trimming pared 6 bases from V and 3 bases from J, leaving 6 bases between. The CDR3 sequence is 11 residues long. DNA of the CDR3: TGTGCCAGCAGAAACAGCTACGAGCAGTACTTC. It translates to CASRNSYEQYF.

This clonotype was picked up many times. The chain uses TRBV27 and TRBJ2-1; 12 nucleotides line up with TRBD2. This CDR3 has 15 amino acids. The ends lost 2 bases at V and 9 bases at J; junction bases unmatched: 5. CDR1 and CDR2 from the germline V gene are MNHEY and SMNVEV (reference sequence). The CDR3 DNA follows: TGTGCCAGCAGTTTAACGACTAGCGGGGGCGGTGAGCAGTTCTTC. Translation gives CASSLTTSGGGEQFF.

In this sample, this clonotype turned up many times. CDR3 coding DNA: TGTGCCAGCAGGTTAAGGGGAGGGGGTAGCACCGGGGAGCTGTTTTTT. Protein sequence: CASRLRGGGSTGELFF. The chain recombines TRBV11-2 with TRBJ2-2; a weak D match, TRBD2 (7 bases). There are 16 residues in the CDR3. Trimming shortened V by 6 bases and J by 4 bases, and 18 bases separated the two germline ends. Germline V gene sequence: CDR1 SGHAT, CDR2 FQNNGV.

This clonotype was observed many times. The rearrangement joins TRBV12-3 or TRBV12-4 to TRBJ1-5; D perhaps matches TRBD1 (6 bases). V lost 2 bases, J lost 2 bases, and 10 bases lay in between. The CDR3 runs to 15 residues. The DNA for the CDR3 is TGTGCCAGCAGTTTACGACAGGCGCGCAATCAGCCCCAGCATTTT. Its protein product is CASSLRQARNQPQHF.

This clonotype was seen many times. The chain links TRBV7-9 to TRBJ2-3, with a tentative D call TRBD2 (6 bases). Germline lookup yields CDR1 SEHNR and CDR2 FQNEAQ (reference sequence). The CDR3 consists of 17 residues. With 5 bases removed from V and 4 bases from J, the gap between germline ends came to 22 bases. The CDR3 sequence: CASSLLAQGGGADTQYF. The CDR3 DNA sequence: TGTGCCAGCAGCCTACTCGCCCAGGGAGGAGGGGCAGATACGCAGTATTTT.

This clonotype was seen a handful of times. The rearrangement links TRBV11-2 to TRBJ1-4; 7 bases are shared with TRBD1. J was trimmed by 8 bases and V by 0 bases; bases with no gene match: 9. Per germline, CDR1 SGHAT and CDR2 FQNNGV. The CDR3 consists of 16 residues. CDR3 bases: TGTGCCAGCAGCTTAGAACAGGGGCTCACTTTCGAAAAACTGTTTTTT. This gives the protein CASSLEQGLTFEKLFF.

This clonotype was counted at least ten times. The genes are TRBV7-2 and TRBJ2-1; no reliable D call. Deletions cut 2 bases from V and 4 bases from J, with 6 bases between. Germline CDR1 reads SGHTA; CDR2 reads FQGNSA. This CDR3 region has 13 residues. The chain's CDR3 is CASSLQSYNEQFF. The CDR3 region has the DNA TGTGCCAGCAGCTTACAGTCTTACAATGAGCAGTTCTTC.

This clonotype was counted between two and nine times. This chain links TRBV20-1 with TRBJ2-1, with D possibly TRBD1 on 6 matching bases. CDR3 length: 12 amino acids. Per the germline V gene, CDR1 is DFQATT and CDR2 is SNEGSKA (reference sequence). CDR3: CSLGASYNEQFF. CDR3 in DNA: TGCAGCTTGGGGGCCTCCTACAATGAGCAGTTCTTC.

This clonotype occurred many times. The rearrangement joins TRBV4-1 to TRBJ2-3; possibly TRBD1 for D (6 bases). The CDR3 has 16 amino acids. Per germline, CDR1 MGHRA and CDR2 YSYEKL. The V end was cut by 0 bases, the J end by 3 bases, with 13 bases between. The CDR3, as DNA: TGCGCCAGCAGCCAAGAGCAGACAGGATGGACAGATACGCAGTATTTT. Translating it yields CASSQEQTGWTDTQYF.

This clonotype has ten or more counts. This rearrangement joins TRBV2 to TRBJ2-2; 12 nucleotides align to TRBD2. This CDR3 is built from 17 residues. The trim removed 7 bases at V and 5 bases at J, leaving 11 bases unmatched. CDR1 is SNHLY, CDR2 FYNNEI, per germline. The CDR3 coding sequence is TGTGCCAGCACCACCCGGTTACTAGCGGGAGGTACCGGGGAGCTGTTTTTT. Its protein product is CASTTRLLAGGTGELFF.

In this sample, this clonotype turned up many times. The rearrangement joins TRBV20-1 to TRBJ2-7; the D gene could be TRBD1 or TRBD2 (5 bases each). The CDR3 spans 14 residues. V dropped 4 bases and J dropped 6 bases, with 19 bases sitting between them. Per the germline V gene, CDR1 is DFQATT and CDR2 is SNEGSKA (reference sequence). CDR3: CSAIGVRAGSEQYF. For the CDR3, the DNA is TGCAGTGCTATAGGAGTCAGGGCGGGCTCCGAGCAGTACTTC.

Only a few counts were recorded for this clonotype. The genes are TRBV12-5 and TRBJ2-5; TRBD2 matches 7 bases. Unmatched junction bases numbered 11, after V lost 5 bases and J lost 5 bases. CDR3 length: 15 residues. Looked up from germline, CDR1 is LGHNT and CDR2 is FRNRAP. DNA for the CDR3: TGTGCTAGTGGTCATCATGAGCGGGGCAGGGAGACCCAGTACTTC. Protein product: CASGHHERGRETQYF.

This clonotype has ten or more counts. The V and J genes are TRBV3-1 and TRBJ2-3; TRBD2 matches 10 bases. Germline CDR1 is LGHDT and CDR2 is YNNKEL (reference sequence). The CDR3 runs to 17 residues. Trimming removed 0 bases from V and 5 bases from J; junction bases left unmatched: 8. The DNA for the CDR3 is TGTGCCAGCAGCCAAGACCCCCTAGCGGGAGAGCGAGATACGCAGTATTTT. Translating it yields CASSQDPLAGERDTQYF.

This rearrangement joins TRBV28 to TRBJ2-1; TRBD1 agrees at 8 bases. CDR1 is MDHEN, CDR2 SYDVKM, per germline. Losses at the gene ends were 5 bases for V and 7 bases for J; bases not matched to a gene: 7. The CDR3 sequence is 14 residues long. The CDR3 spells CASSTRTGWNEQFF. Here the CDR3 DNA reads TGTGCCAGCAGTACCCGGACAGGGTGGAATGAGCAGTTCTTC.